This T cell receptor beta chain originates from a study of cytomegalovirus exposure and HLA in healthy donors. Overall study results and limits: The study listed approximately 160 cytomegalovirus-associated TCR beta chains.

The PCR was carried out with 60 Vbeta primers and 13 Jbeta primers. Measured with immunoSEQ multiplex PCR; TCRdb has only the in-frame clones, and not every one. The listing records just over 200,000 clones. About this clone itself: Its antigen is not identified.

Germline V gene data show CDR1 as MDHEN and CDR2 as SYDVKM. V dropped 5 bases and J dropped 9 bases, with 20 bases sitting between them. The CDR3 covers 14 residues. The sample comprised PBMCs. The chain links TRBV28 to TRBJ2-7; D is unclear. This clonotype was obtained from a girl aged 2 to 10 in good health and CMV-seropositive. The CDR3 bases are TGTGCCAGCAGTCCTCCGCGGTTCGTAGTCTCGCAGTACTTC. It translates to CASSPPRFVVSQYF.